One and the same sample provided the 7 T cell receptor beta chains below, sequenced in a study of shared clonotypes between healthy human individuals. The naive CD8 fraction comprised CD45RO-negative cells positively selected for CCR7 and excluded terminally differentiated effector memory CD45RA+ cells. The table came from immunoSEQ multiplex PCR; TCRdb's copy has only in-frame clones and leaves some out. The sample records around 550,000 clones, 85% to 95% being singletons. The sequenced sample consisted of naive CD8+ T cells sorted from blood. These receptors were taken from a woman in her twenties or thirties in good health.

The chain uses TRBV6-5 and TRBJ1-2; unclear D gene. The CDR3 is 15 residues long. CDR1 MNHEY and CDR2 SVGAGI come from the germline V gene. The ends were cut back, 5 bases at V and 5 bases at J, with 18 bases in the middle. The CDR3 region is CASSTADAALYGYTF. In DNA form, the CDR3 reads TGTGCCAGCAGTACCGCGGACGCGGCCCTTTATGGCTACACCTTC.

The V gene is TRBV6-6, the J gene TRBJ2-1; D might be TRBD2 (6 bases). V gave up 6 bases and J gave up 6 bases, with 18 bases separating them. The CDR3 covers 15 residues. In germline, CDR1 is MNHNY, CDR2 SVGAGI (reference sequence). The CDR3 here is CASSPGTRGTNEQFF. DNA for the CDR3: TGTGCCAGCAGCCCTGGGACCCGGGGGACCAATGAGCAGTTCTTC.

V is TRBV11-2 and J is TRBJ2-1; TRBD1 or TRBD2 may be the D gene (6 bases each). This CDR3 has 19 residues. V was trimmed by 5 bases and J by 0 bases, leaving 23 bases between them. The germline CDR1 and CDR2 sequences are SGHAT and FQNNGV. CDR3 sequence: CASSPRGVGKHGSYNEQFF. The CDR3 DNA follows: TGTGCCAGCAGCCCAAGGGGGGTAGGGAAACATGGCTCCTACAATGAGCAGTTCTTC.

The chain carries TRBV29-1 and TRBJ2-1; 9 nucleotides agree with TRBD2. The CDR3 has 13 residues. Per germline, CDR1 SQVTM and CDR2 ANQGSEA. Trimming removed 7 bases from V and 3 bases from J; junction bases left unmatched: 4. The CDR3 sequence: CSGGGGRYNEQFF. CDR3 sequence (DNA): TGCAGCGGCGGGGGGGGCCGCTACAATGAGCAGTTCTTC.

The rearrangement links TRBV19 to TRBJ2-7; D is tentatively TRBD1 or TRBD2 (5 bases each). CDR1 is LNHDA and CDR2 is SQIVND in the germline V gene (reference sequence). The CDR3 is made up of 12 amino acids. The V gene lost 1 base and the J gene lost 6 bases, with 7 bases spanning the gap. The CDR3 is CASSIGGTEQYF. The CDR3 region has the DNA TGTGCCAGTAGTATAGGAGGGACCGAGCAGTACTTC.

The gene calls are TRBV7-9 and TRBJ2-1; D is perhaps TRBD1 (6 bases). V was cut by 3 bases and J by 3 bases, with 15 bases left in between. Germline V lookup: CDR1 SEHNR, CDR2 FQNEAQ (reference sequence). The CDR3 length is 16 residues. The DNA for the CDR3 is TGTGCCAGCAGCTTGACAGGCCTTAGAGGCTACAATGAGCAGTTCTTC. Translating gives CASSLTGLRGYNEQFF. Full variable domain (outside the CDR3, taken from reference TRBV7-9 and TRBJ2-1): DTGVSQNPRHKITKRGQNVTFRCDPISEHNRLYWYRQTLGQGPEFLTYFQNEAQLEKSRLLSDRFSAERPKGSFSTLEIQRTEQGDSAMYLCASSLTGLRGYNEQFFGPGTRLTVL.

This chain uses TRBV28 with TRBJ2-4; TRBD2 might be the D (5 bases). V lost 3 bases to trimming and J lost 5 bases, with 11 bases between them. From germline, CDR1 is MDHEN and CDR2 SYDVKM. CDR3 size: 14 residues. Here the CDR3 reads CASSFTGVENIQYF. CDR3 sequence (DNA): TGTGCCAGCAGTTTCACCGGGGTGGAAAACATTCAGTACTTC.